The 17 T cell receptor beta chains below were found in one sample sequenced in a study of breast tumors, draining lymph nodes, adjacent tissues. Breast cancer patients provided tissue from their axillary draining lymph nodes. TCRdb reanalysed the multiplex PCR reads using MiXCR and keeps one entry per CDR3 protein. Among some 170,000 distinct CDR3 sequences listed, around 33% were seen once. The sample was axillary lymph node tissue. These receptors were taken from a female donor with breast cancer. Some clones in this sample may be carry-over from other donors' samples.

This clonotype was observed at least ten times. This chain uses TRBV12-3 or TRBV12-4 with TRBJ2-4; 11 positions agree with TRBD1. J lost 0 bases, V lost 6 bases, and 10 bases had no gene match. CDR3 size: 18 residues. CDR3: CASSLGQGAILAKNIQYF. The CDR3 bases are TGTGCCAGCAGCCTTGGACAGGGGGCGATTCTAGCCAAAAACATTCAGTACTTC.

Points on this clonotype: This may be a read error, as it is one base from a much larger clone. V usage is TRBV27 and J usage is TRBJ1-2; TRBD1 matches 7 bases. Germline V lookup: CDR1 MNHEY, CDR2 SMNVEV (reference sequence). This CDR3 has 14 amino acids. CDR3 region: CASSRLGQAYDYTF. CDR3 coding DNA: TGTGCCAGCAGTCGATTAGGACAGGCCTATGACTACACCTTC.

In its sample, this clonotype was seen once. This may arise from a read error, as a much more abundant clone is one base away. The rearrangement uses TRBV18 and TRBJ2-3; possibly TRBD2 for D (5 bases). CDR3 length: 14 amino acids. The germline V gene has CDR1 KGHSH and CDR2 LQKENI. CDR3 region: CVSSPVRGTDTQYF. The DNA of the CDR3 is TGTGTCAGCTCACCGGTGAGGGGCACAGATACGCAGTATTTT. Full variable domain (remainder filled in from reference TRBV18 and TRBJ2-3): NAGVMQNPRHLVRRRGQEARLRCSPMKGHSHVYWYRQLPEEGLKFMVYLQKENIIDESGMPKERFSAEFPKEGPSILRIQQVVRGDSAAYFCVSSPVRGTDTQYFGPGTRLTVL.

V gene TRBV20-1 combines with J gene TRBJ1-5; D not resolved. From germline, CDR1 is DFQATT and CDR2 SNEGSKA (reference sequence). The V gene lost 6 bases and the J gene lost 11 bases, with 20 bases spanning the gap. The CDR3 has 13 amino acids. The CDR3: CSANLAGGETQHF. Written as DNA, the CDR3 is TGCAGTGCGAACCTAGCGGGTGGGGAGACCCAGCATTTT.

This clonotype has a count of ten or more. The V gene is TRBV7-2, the J gene TRBJ2-7; 11 positions agree with TRBD1. Germline trimming cut 4 bases from V and 3 bases from J; bases unmatched to any gene: 5. This CDR3 region has 15 residues. The germline V gene has CDR1 SGHTA and CDR2 FQGNSA. CDR3 in DNA: TGTGCCAGCAGCTCCCGGACAGGGGGCATCTACGAGCAGTACTTC. Amino acids: CASSSRTGGIYEQYF. Full variable domain (remainder filled in from reference TRBV7-2 and TRBJ2-7): GAGVSQSPSNKVTEKGKDVELRCDPISGHTALYWYRQSLGQGLEFLIYFQGNSAPDKSGLPSDRFSAERTGGSVSTLTIQRTQQEDSAVYLCASSSRTGGIYEQYFGPGTRLTVT.

The rearrangement links TRBV3-2 to TRBJ2-7; TRBD1, the table's D call, lacks a check against the DNA. TRBV3-2 has pseudogene status. This CDR3 comprises 12 residues. DNA for the CDR3: TGTGCCAGCAGCTTGACAGGGAGAGAGCAGTACTTC. This sequence encodes CASSLTGREQYF.

For this clonotype: At one of its ends the junction is not consistent with the germline gene, which may arise from a read error. The rearrangement uses TRBV5-6 and TRBJ2-2; 9 nucleotides agree with TRBD1. CDR1 is SGHDT and CDR2 is YYEEEE in the germline V gene. This CDR3 has 16 residues. CDR3 bases: TGTGCCAGCAGCTTGGTGGGTACAGGGGGCACCGGGGCGCTGTTTTTT. It codes for CASSLVGTGGTGALFF. The whole variable domain, filled in from reference TRBV5-6 and TRBJ2-2, reads DAGVTQSPTHLIKTRGQQVTLRCSPKSGHDTVSWYQQALGQGPQFIFQYYEEEERQRGNFPDRFSGHQFPNYSSELNVNALLLGDSALYLCASSLVGTGGTGALFFGEGSRLTVL.

The chain couples TRBV19 to TRBJ1-5; 9 bases match TRBD1. Losses at the gene ends were 6 bases for V and 1 base for J; bases not matched to a gene: 13. Germline CDR1 is LNHDA and CDR2 is SQIVND (reference sequence). CDR3 length: 18 amino acids. CDR3 residues: CASSRNRDRVRSNQPQHF. Here the CDR3 DNA reads TGTGCCAGTAGCCGAAACCGGGACAGGGTGCGCAGCAATCAGCCCCAGCATTTT.

In its sample, this clonotype was seen many times. The V gene is TRBV20-1, the J gene TRBJ2-7; D remains ambiguous. The V end lost 0 bases, the J end lost 4 bases, and 10 bases lay between the germline ends. CDR1 is DFQATT, CDR2 SNEGSKA, per germline (reference sequence). This CDR3 spans 13 amino acids. CDR3 amino acids: CSARDTEAYEQYF. The CDR3, as DNA: TGCAGTGCTAGAGATACCGAGGCTTACGAGCAGTACTTC.

This clonotype was counted ten times or more. CDR3 protein: CATSRKLGQEGRAGANVLTF. In nucleotides, the CDR3 is TGTGCCACCAGCAGAAAACTGGGACAGGAGGGACGGGCTGGGGCCAACGTCCTGACTTTC. The chain carries TRBV15 and TRBJ2-6, with 8 positions matching TRBD1. With 2 bases clipped from V and 2 bases from J, the junction kept 14 bases outside the gene matches. There are 20 residues in the CDR3. Per germline, CDR1 LNHNV and CDR2 YYDKDF (reference sequence).

This clonotype was counted at least ten times. This chain connects TRBV29-1 to TRBJ1-2, with a possible D match to TRBD1 (5 bases). The germline gives CDR1 SQVTM, CDR2 ANQGSEA. The CDR3 covers 14 residues. The ends were cut back, 5 bases at V and 6 bases at J, with 19 bases in the middle. The CDR3 DNA reads TGCAGCGTTCACGAAGGGACGGCGACCAATGGCTACACCTTC. This gives the protein CSVHEGTATNGYTF.

This clonotype was seen ten or more times. The chain combines TRBV10-1 with TRBJ1-2; unclear D gene. V lost 2 bases and J 5 bases, leaving 9 bases between the germline ends. The CDR3 sequence is 13 residues long. CDR1 is WNHNN and CDR2 is SYGVQD in the germline V gene (reference sequence). CDR3 residues: CASSESLLYGYTF. The CDR3 DNA sequence: TGCGCCAGCAGTGAGAGTCTCCTTTATGGCTACACCTTC.

This clonotype was found once. The CDR3 sequence is CSASALAGGQVGTDTQYF. The CDR3 nucleotides are TGCAGTGCTAGTGCACTAGCGGGGGGGCAAGTGGGGACAGATACGCAGTATTTT. The chain carries TRBV20-1 and TRBJ2-3; 13 bases agree with TRBD2. The germline gives CDR1 DFQATT, CDR2 SNEGSKA (reference sequence). The V and J ends lost 3 bases and 3 bases, in that order; junction bases with no gene match: 12. This CDR3 has 18 residues.

This clonotype was recorded at least ten times. The V gene is TRBV6-5, the J gene TRBJ1-5, with D uncertain. V was trimmed by 5 bases and J by 4 bases, leaving 15 bases between them. Germline V lookup: CDR1 MNHEY, CDR2 SVGAGI. CDR3 length equals 15 residues. In DNA, the CDR3 is TGTGCCAGCAGTCCCCCCCGACTGTCGAATCAGCCCCAGCATTTT. The encoded protein is CASSPPRLSNQPQHF.

Notes on this clonotype: One end of the junction does not line up with germline, which may come from a read error. The chain recombines TRBV5-1 with TRBJ1-4, with TRBD1 as a possible D gene (6 bases). The CDR3 runs 16 residues. Germline assignment: CDR1 SGHRS and CDR2 YFSETQ. The CDR3 DNA is TGCGCCAGCAGCTCCTGGGGGGCAGGGCGTAATGAGAAACTGTTTTTT. Its protein product is CASSSWGAGRNEKLFF.

In its sample, this clonotype was seen many times. The J gene is TRBJ2-7, the V gene TRBV3-1, with D possibly called TRBD1 or TRBD2 (6 bases each). Germline CDR1 LGHDT, CDR2 YNNKEL (reference sequence). This CDR3 spans 17 amino acids. Trimming took 0 bases from V and 1 from J, leaving 16 bases between them. The CDR3 protein is CASSQDQGGQQSYEQYF. DNA of the CDR3: TGTGCCAGCAGCCAAGATCAAGGGGGGCAGCAGTCCTACGAGCAGTACTTC.

This clonotype was seen a few times. A read error may be the cause here, since a much bigger clone is one base away. The CDR3 does not close with the conserved phenylalanine or tryptophan, likely indicating a read error. The V and J genes are TRBV7-6 and TRBJ2-7; 8 bases line up with TRBD1. Germline values: CDR1 SGHVS, CDR2 FNYEAQ. CDR3 length: 14 amino acids. Trimming cost V 2 bases and J 5 bases; bases outside gene matches: 5. The CDR3 loop reads CASSLIQGAHEQYL. For the CDR3, the DNA is TGTGCCAGCAGCTTAATCCAGGGGGCCCACGAGCAGTACCTC.